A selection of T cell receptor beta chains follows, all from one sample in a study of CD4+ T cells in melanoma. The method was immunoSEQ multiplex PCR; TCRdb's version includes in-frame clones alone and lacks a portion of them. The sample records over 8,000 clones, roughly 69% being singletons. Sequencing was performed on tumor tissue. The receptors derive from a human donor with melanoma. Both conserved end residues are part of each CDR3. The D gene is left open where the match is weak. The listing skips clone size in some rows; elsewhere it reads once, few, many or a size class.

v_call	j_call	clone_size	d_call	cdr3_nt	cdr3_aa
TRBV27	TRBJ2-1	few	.	TGTGCCAGCAGTTTGGGTGGTTCCTACAATGAGCAGTTCTTC	CASSLGGSYNEQFF
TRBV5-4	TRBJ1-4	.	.	TGTGCCAGCAGCTCACTAGGGGAAAAACTGTTTTTT	CASSSLGEKLFF
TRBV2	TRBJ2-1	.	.	TGTGCCAGCAGTGAGATACGCTGGTACAATGAGCAGTTCTTC	CASSEIRWYNEQFF
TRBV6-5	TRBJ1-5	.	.	TGTGCCACCGGGGGGGGAGGACAGCCCCAGCATTTT	CATGGGGQPQHF
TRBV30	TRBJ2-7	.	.	TGTGCCTGGGGAATCGGGCAGGGTCTAGAGCAGTACTTC	CAWGIGQGLEQYF
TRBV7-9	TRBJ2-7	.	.	TGTGCCAGCAGCTTAAGTGGGAATGGCGAGCAGTACTTC	CASSLSGNGEQYF
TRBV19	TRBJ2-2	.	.	TGTGCCAGTGCCGCGACCTTAATGGCCACCGGGGAGCTGTTTTTT	CASAATLMATGELFF
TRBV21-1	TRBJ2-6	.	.	TGTGCCAGCAGCAAAGGAGGCGCCGGGGCCAACGTCCTGACTTTC	CASSKGGAGANVLTF
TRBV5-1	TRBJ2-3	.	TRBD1	TGCGCCAGCAGCGATACTGACAGGGCCTTCACAGATACGCAGTATTTT	CASSDTDRAFTDTQYF
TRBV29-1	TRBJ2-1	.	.	TGCAGCGTTGTCCCGGGACCGGATTTGGGATACAATGAGCAGTTCTTC	CSVVPGPDLGYNEQFF
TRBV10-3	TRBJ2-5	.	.	TGTGCCATCAGTGAGTCGGGGGGTGCAGAGACCCAGTACTTC	CAISESGGAETQYF
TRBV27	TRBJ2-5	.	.	TGTGCCAGCAGTCTACGCATGGGGCTGGCCAAAGAGACCCAGTACTTC	CASSLRMGLAKETQYF
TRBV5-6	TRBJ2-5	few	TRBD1	TGTGCCAGCAGCTGGACAGGGGGGGAGACCCAGTACTTC	CASSWTGGETQYF
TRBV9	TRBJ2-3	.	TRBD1	TGTGCCAGCAGCGTCACAGGGGCCACAGATACGCAGTATTTT	CASSVTGATDTQYF
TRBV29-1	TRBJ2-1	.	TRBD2	TGCAGCGTTGTATGGCTAGCGGGGGTTGAGCAGTTCTTC	CSVVWLAGVEQFF
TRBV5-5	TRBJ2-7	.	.	TGTGCCAGCAGCTTGAATCCCGGGGGCTTCGACTACGAGCAGTACTTC	CASSLNPGGFDYEQYF
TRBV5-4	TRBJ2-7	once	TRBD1	TGTGCCAGCAGCTTGGACAGGGGGTACGAGCAGTACTTC	CASSLDRGYEQYF
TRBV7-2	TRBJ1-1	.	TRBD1	TGTGCCAGCAGCTTTGTAGGCAGGGGGCAAACTGAAGCTTTCTTT	CASSFVGRGQTEAFF
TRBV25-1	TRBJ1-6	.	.	TGTGCCAGCAGTGTAATCTGGGGCTCACCCCTCCACTTT	CASSVIWGSPLHF
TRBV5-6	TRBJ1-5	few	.	TGTGCCAGCAGCTCTGACAGAAACAATCAGCCCCAGCATTTT	CASSSDRNNQPQHF
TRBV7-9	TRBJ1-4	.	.	TGTGCCAGCAGCCCACAAAATGAAAAACTGTTTTTT	CASSPQNEKLFF
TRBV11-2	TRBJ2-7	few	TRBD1	TGTGCCAGCAGCCGCCGGGGACAGGGGGCAAACGAGCAGTACTTC	CASSRRGQGANEQYF
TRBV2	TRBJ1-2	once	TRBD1	TGTGCCAGCAGTGAAGTGGGACAGGCAGGCCACTACACCTTC	CASSEVGQAGHYTF
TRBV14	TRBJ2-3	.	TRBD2	TGTGCCAGCAGCCAGGGGAAGGGGACTAGCGGGGCTACCACAGATACGCAGTATTTT	CASSQGKGTSGATTDTQYF
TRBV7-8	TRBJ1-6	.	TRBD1	TGTGCCAGCAGCCAGGGGGAGTCTAGCTCCTATAATTCACCCCTCCACTTT	CASSQGESSSYNSPLHF
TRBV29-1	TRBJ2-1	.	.	TGCAGCGTTTTGCCTGACGTCTACAATGAGCAGTTCTTC	CSVLPDVYNEQFF
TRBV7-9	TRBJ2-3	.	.	TGTGCCAGCAGCTTAGGAGGGGGGTCAGATACGCAGTATTTT	CASSLGGGSDTQYF
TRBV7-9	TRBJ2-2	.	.	TGTGCCAGCAGCCCTCCATTCGGGGTCGGGGAGCTGTTTTTT	CASSPPFGVGELFF
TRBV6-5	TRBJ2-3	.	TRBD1	TGTGCCAGCAGTTACTCCGGGACAGGGACCACAGATACGCAGTATTTT	CASSYSGTGTTDTQYF
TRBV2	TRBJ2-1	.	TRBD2	TGTGCCAGCAGTCGGGGGACTAGCGGGGAAGCCCGACGAAACAATGAGCAGTTCTTC	CASSRGTSGEARRNNEQFF
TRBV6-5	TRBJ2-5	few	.	TGTGCCAGCAGACCTAAACAGGGTGGGGAGACCCAGTACTTC	CASRPKQGGETQYF